These T cell receptor beta chains were read from a single sample in a study of cytomegalovirus exposure and HLA in healthy donors. Generated by immunoSEQ multiplex PCR, the TCRdb table keeps only in-frame clones and is missing some. The table records around 220,000 clones, 88% of them present only once. The sequencing input was PBMCs. Every receptor here comes from a woman younger than 35 in good health and CMV-seronegative. Each CDR3 is given without its conserved first and last residue. Each record gives: clone size, V gene, J gene, CDR3 length, CDR3 protein. Clone size is not always given. Where it is, it says once, few, many or a class for expanded clones.

>few|TRBV18|TRBJ1-4|11
ASSALANEKLF
>NA|TRBV29-1|TRBJ2-7|9
SVAGNYEQY
>NA|TRBV19|TRBJ2-3|14
ASSTGQPRGTDTQY
>NA|TRBV10-3|TRBJ1-1|14
AISDPGQGMNTEAF
>NA|TRBV19|TRBJ1-1|13
ASSIDRGSNTEAF
>NA|TRBV28|TRBJ1-5|13
ASSLSGVGNQPQH
>NA|TRBV9|TRBJ2-7|14
ASSPSGSAGTYEQY
>many|TRBV21-1|TRBJ2-7|13
ASSTWTSGLGEQY
>NA|TRBV6-5|TRBJ2-7|11
ASSRTGYYEQY
>NA|TRBV28|TRBJ1-4|11
ASSSGPGRELF
>NA|TRBV5-4|TRBJ2-1|13
ASSEGLGSYNEQF
>NA|TRBV4-1|TRBJ1-1|16
ASSRANFLPPMDTEAF
>NA|TRBV27|TRBJ2-3|14
ASSLGGRGGTDTQY
>NA|TRBV20-1|TRBJ2-4|8
SATENIQY
>NA|TRBV28|TRBJ1-2|11
ASSLLQGGGYT
>NA|TRBV7-9|TRBJ2-5|14
ASSLGAGGGQETQY
>NA|TRBV19|TRBJ1-5|13
ASSISIRQEQPQH
>many|TRBV4-2|TRBJ2-7|13
ASSQEQGSSYEQY